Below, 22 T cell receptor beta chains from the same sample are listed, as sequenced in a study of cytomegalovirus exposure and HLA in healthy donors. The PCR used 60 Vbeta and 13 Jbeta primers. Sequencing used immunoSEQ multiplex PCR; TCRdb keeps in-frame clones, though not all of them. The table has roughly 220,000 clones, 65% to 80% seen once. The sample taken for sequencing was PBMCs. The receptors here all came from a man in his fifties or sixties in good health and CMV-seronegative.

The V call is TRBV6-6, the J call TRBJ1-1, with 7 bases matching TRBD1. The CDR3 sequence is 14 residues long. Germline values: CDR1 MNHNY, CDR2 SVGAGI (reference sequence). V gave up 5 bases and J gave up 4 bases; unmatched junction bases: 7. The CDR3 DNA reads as TGTGCCAGCAGTATCCTACAGGGGAGCACTGAAGCTTTCTTT. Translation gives CASSILQGSTEAFF.

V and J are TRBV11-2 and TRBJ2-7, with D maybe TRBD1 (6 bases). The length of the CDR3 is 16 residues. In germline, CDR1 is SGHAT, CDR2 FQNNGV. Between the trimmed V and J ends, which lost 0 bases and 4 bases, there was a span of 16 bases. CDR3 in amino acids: CASSLDTGIREYEQYF. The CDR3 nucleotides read TGTGCCAGCAGCTTAGATACAGGGATAAGAGAGTACGAGCAGTACTTC.

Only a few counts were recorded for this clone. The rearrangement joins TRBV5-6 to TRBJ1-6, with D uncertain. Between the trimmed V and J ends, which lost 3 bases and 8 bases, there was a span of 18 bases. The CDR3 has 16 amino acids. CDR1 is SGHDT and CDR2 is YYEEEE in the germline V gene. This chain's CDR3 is CASSSLERREYSPLHF. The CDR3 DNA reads TGTGCCAGCAGCTCACTCGAACGAAGGGAGTATTCACCCCTCCACTTT.

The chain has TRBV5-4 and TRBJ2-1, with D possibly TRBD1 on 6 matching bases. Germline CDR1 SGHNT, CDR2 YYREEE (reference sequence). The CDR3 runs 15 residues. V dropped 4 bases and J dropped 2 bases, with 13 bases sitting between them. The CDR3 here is CASSPAGTTYNEQFF. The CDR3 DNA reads TGTGCCAGCAGCCCAGCCGGGACAACCTACAATGAGCAGTTCTTC.

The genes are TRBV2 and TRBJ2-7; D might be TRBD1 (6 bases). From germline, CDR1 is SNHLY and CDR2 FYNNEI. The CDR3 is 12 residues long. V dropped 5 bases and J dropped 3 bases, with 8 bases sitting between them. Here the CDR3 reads CASSSQGYEQYF. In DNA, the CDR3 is TGTGCCAGCAGTTCACAGGGCTACGAGCAGTACTTC.

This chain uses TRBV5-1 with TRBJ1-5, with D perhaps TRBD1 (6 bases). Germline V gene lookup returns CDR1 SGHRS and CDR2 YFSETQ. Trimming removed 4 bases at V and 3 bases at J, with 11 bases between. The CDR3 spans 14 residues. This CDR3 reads CASSPGQNNQPQHF. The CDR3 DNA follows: TGCGCCAGCAGCCCCGGACAGAACAATCAGCCCCAGCATTTT.

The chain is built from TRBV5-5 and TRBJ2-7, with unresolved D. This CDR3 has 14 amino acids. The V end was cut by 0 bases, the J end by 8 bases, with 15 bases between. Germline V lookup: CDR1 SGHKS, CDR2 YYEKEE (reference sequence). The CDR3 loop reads CASSLAGGDSKQYF. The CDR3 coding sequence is TGTGCCAGCAGCTTGGCCGGTGGCGATAGCAAGCAGTACTTC.

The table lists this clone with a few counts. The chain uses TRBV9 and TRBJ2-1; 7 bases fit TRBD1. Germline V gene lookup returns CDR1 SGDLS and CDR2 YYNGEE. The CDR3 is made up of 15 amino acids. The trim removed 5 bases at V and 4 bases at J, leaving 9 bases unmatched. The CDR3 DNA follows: TGTGCCAGCAGTGATGACAGGGACCCTTACAATGAGCAGTTCTTC. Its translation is CASSDDRDPYNEQFF.

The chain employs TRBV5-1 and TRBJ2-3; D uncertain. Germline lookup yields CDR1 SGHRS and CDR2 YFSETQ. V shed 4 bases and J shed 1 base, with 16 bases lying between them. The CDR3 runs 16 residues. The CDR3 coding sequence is TGCGCCAGCAGCCCGGCGGCTCAACGGGGCACAGATACGCAGTATTTT. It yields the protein CASSPAAQRGTDTQYF.

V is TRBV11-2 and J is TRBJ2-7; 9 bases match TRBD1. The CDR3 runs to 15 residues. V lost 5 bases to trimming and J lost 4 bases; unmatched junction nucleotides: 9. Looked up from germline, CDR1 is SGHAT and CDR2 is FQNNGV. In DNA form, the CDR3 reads TGTGCCAGCAGCGAGGGGGGGACAGGGTCATACGAGCAGTACTTC. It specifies CASSEGGTGSYEQYF.

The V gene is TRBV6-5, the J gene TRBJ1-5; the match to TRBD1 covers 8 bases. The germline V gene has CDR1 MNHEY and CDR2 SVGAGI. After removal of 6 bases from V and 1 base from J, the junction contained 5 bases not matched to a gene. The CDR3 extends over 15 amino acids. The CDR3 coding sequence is TGTGCCAGCAGCAGGGACAGGTCCAGCAATCAGCCCCAGCATTTT. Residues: CASSRDRSSNQPQHF.

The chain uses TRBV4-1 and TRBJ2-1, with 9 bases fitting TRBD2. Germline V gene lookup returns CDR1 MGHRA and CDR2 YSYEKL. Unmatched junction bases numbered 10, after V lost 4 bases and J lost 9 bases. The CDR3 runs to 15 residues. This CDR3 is CASSLLAGMMAEQFF. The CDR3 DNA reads TGCGCCAGCAGCCTCCTAGCGGGAATGATGGCTGAGCAGTTCTTC.

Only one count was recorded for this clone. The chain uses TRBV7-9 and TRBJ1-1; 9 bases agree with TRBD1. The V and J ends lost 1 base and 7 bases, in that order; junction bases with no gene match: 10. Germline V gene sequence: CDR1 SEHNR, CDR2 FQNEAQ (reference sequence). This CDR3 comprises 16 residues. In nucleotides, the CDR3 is TGTGCCAGCAGCTTAGGGGACAGGGCTTTTTGGGTTGAAGCTTTCTTT. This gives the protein CASSLGDRAFWVEAFF.

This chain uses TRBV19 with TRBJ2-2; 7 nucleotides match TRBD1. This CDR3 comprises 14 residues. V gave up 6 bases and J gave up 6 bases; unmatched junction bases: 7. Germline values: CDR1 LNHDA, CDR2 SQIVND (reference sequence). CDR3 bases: TGTGCCAGTAGCTTGACAGGGTACCCCGGGGAGCTGTTTTTT. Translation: CASSLTGYPGELFF.

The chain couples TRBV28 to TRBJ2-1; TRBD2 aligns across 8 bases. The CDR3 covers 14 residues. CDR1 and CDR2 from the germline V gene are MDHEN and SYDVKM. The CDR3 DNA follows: TGTGCGTCGGGAGGGTACGGTGCCCACAATGAGCAGTTCTTC. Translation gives CASGGYGAHNEQFF.

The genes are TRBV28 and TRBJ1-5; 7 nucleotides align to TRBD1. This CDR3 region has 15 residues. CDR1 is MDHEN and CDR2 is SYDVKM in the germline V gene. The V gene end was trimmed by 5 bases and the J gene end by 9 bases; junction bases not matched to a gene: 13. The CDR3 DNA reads TGTGCCAGCAGTCCCATTCGACAGGGAGCGCCGCCCCAGCATTTT. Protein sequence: CASSPIRQGAPPQHF.

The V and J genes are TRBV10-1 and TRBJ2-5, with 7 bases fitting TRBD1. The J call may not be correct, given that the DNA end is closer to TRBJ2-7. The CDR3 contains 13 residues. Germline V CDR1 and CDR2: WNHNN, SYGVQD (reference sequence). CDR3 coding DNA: TGCGCCAGCAGGACAGGGAAGGGGTACGAGCAGTACTTC. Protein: CASRTGKGYEQYF.

For the CDR3, the DNA is TGTGCCAGTAGTACCACCGGAACAGGCTACGAGCAGTACTTC. This encodes CASSTTGTGYEQYF. The V and J genes are TRBV19 and TRBJ2-7; D perhaps matches TRBD1 (5 bases). The germline CDR1 and CDR2 sequences are LNHDA and SQIVND (reference sequence). Trimming cost V 4 bases and J 3 bases, with 13 bases left between them. The CDR3 spans 14 residues.

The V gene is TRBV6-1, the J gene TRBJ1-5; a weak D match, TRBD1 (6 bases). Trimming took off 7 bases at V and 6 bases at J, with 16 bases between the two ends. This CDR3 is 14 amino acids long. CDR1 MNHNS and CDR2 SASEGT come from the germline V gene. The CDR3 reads CASTEGVGSQPQHF. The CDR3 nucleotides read TGTGCCAGCACCGAGGGGGTAGGTAGTCAGCCCCAGCATTTT.

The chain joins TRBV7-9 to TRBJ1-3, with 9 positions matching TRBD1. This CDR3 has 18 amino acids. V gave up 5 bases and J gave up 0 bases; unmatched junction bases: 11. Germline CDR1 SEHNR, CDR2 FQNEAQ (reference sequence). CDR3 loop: CASSRDLSTGGSGNTIYF. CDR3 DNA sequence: TGTGCCAGCAGCCGGGATCTATCGACAGGGGGCTCTGGAAACACCATATATTTT.

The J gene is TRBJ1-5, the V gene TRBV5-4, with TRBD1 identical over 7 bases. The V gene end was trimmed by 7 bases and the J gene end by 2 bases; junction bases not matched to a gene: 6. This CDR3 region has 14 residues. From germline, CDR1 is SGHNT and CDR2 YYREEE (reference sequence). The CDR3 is CASSTGFGNQPQHF. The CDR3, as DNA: TGTGCCAGCTCGACAGGGTTCGGCAATCAGCCCCAGCATTTT.

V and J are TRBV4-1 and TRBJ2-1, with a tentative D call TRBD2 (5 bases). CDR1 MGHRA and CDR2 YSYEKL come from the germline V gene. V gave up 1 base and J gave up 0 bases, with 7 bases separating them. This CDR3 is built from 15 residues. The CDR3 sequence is CASSQASGSYNEQFF. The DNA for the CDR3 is TGCGCCAGCAGCCAAGCCAGCGGCTCCTACAATGAGCAGTTCTTC.